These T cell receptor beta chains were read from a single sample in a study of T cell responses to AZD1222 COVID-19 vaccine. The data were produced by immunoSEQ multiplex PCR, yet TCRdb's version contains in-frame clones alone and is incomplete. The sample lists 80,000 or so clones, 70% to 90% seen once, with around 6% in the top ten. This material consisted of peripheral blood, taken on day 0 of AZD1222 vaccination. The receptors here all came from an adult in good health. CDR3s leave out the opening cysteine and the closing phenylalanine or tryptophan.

ASSRDRLVSPLH,TRBJ1-6,TRBV23-1
ASSLATGFGSPLH,TRBJ1-6,TRBV5-1
ASSLGGGQMNTEAF,TRBJ1-1,TRBV7-3
ASSLAGTSGGAGDTQY,TRBJ2-3,TRBV19
ASSLFNSYSYEQY,TRBJ2-7,TRBV5-4
ASSLEPRQRGSPLH,TRBJ1-6,TRBV11-2
ASSWGGTGDNSPLH,TRBJ1-6,TRBV5-1
ASSEGQGNQPQH,TRBJ1-5,TRBV7-2
ASSDDRNTEAF,TRBJ1-1,TRBV2
ASSPAGTGTVEQY,TRBJ2-7,TRBV6-5
ASSNTPDQAF,TRBJ1-1,TRBV11-3
ASSQDRAGELF,TRBJ2-2,TRBV5-5
ASSLVGTSGSLH,TRBJ1-6,TRBV7-8
ASSLDQRATGELF,TRBJ2-2,TRBV28
ASSISPWQGALEKLF,TRBJ1-4,TRBV19
ASSRRLAGGYTDTQY,TRBJ2-3,TRBV14
ASSLTLNTEAF,TRBJ1-1,TRBV14
ASSPGGRSSYNSPLH,TRBJ1-6,TRBV4-1
ASSENLGWDEQF,TRBJ2-1,TRBV6-1
ASRQGAGEKLF,TRBJ1-4,TRBV25-1
ASWTGGILNTGELF,TRBJ2-2,TRBV27
ASSQRQGQHYRDTEAF,TRBJ1-1,TRBV4-1
ATSDAGTDVMVGGYT,TRBJ1-2,TRBV24-1
ASRSDTGASPLH,TRBJ1-6,TRBV5-5
ASSLLTGVGTEAF,TRBJ1-1,TRBV5-1
ASSVDAGGPYEQY,TRBJ2-7,TRBV9
ASTRQGAGEQF,TRBJ2-1,TRBV7-8
ASSSPTVFGTQY,TRBJ2-5,TRBV6-2/TRBV6-3
ASNGGQAYEQY,TRBJ2-7,TRBV6-5
ASSPLGAGNSNQPQH,TRBJ1-5,TRBV2
ASSSRTSRETQY,TRBJ2-5,TRBV7-2
ASSLEHRNTYGYT,TRBJ1-2,TRBV5-1
ASSGGQNTEAF,TRBJ1-1,TRBV11-3
ASSPVGRGLLDEQF,TRBJ2-1,TRBV27
ARSFDRGRNQPQH,TRBJ1-5,TRBV5-3
ASSYLPWGHRGTGELF,TRBJ2-2,TRBV6-2/TRBV6-3
ASSLRTGAEAF,TRBJ1-1,TRBV7-8
ASSSIKGKGTEAF,TRBJ1-1,TRBV7-2
ASSLGHAATNEKLF,TRBJ1-4,TRBV5-8
ASSIPGQGAGNTIY,TRBJ1-3,TRBV19
ASSPGLLGYT,TRBJ1-2,TRBV7-9
ASSPATEGSGNTIY,TRBJ1-3,TRBV19
ASSVQNLEEAF,TRBJ1-1,TRBV12-3/TRBV12-4
ASTFGDSGANVLT,TRBJ2-6,TRBV19
ASSQELTGKTYNEQF,TRBJ2-1,TRBV3-1/TRBV3-2
ASSSPGQGAETQY,TRBJ2-5,TRBV11-2
ASSPGQGINEKLF,TRBJ1-4,TRBV5-1
ASSTTWTQYGYT,TRBJ1-2,TRBV7-2
ASSLAGGPRQPQH,TRBJ1-5,TRBV27
ATSDPILNTGELF,TRBJ2-2,TRBV24-1
ATSDRSRGQEETQY,TRBJ2-5,TRBV24-1
ASSYSGLLSYEQY,TRBJ2-7,TRBV6-5
ASSSRTAGLETQY,TRBJ2-5,TRBV11-3
ATSRESRTGDRTDTQY,TRBJ2-3,TRBV15
ASSEVLTKNSQPQH,TRBJ1-5,TRBV6-1